The TCR beta chain described here comes from a study of a mutant IDH1 vaccine in newly diagnosed glioma. At the level of the study: The vaccination schedule gave patients eight doses in weeks 1, 3, 5, 7, 11, 15, 19 and 23.

Produced via immunoSEQ multiplex PCR; TCRdb's table is partial and in-frame only. The sample shows approximately 81,000 clones, around 85% of them seen only once. As concerns this clone: Its antigen is unidentified.

Time point here: week 23, last vaccination. The investigators gave 300 ug of mutant IDH1 20-mer peptide in each vaccine dose, together with topical imiquimod. This CDR3 region has 16 residues. CDR1 and CDR2 from the germline V gene are SGDLS and YYNGEE. The J segment lost 2 bases and the V segment lost 0 bases, leaving 4 bases of the junction unmatched. Sequencing was performed on PBMCs, taken from a glioma patient whose treatment included an IDH1 peptide vaccine. This clonotype was sampled from a man in his thirties or forties with glioma. Some clones in this sample may be carry-over from other donors' samples. V and J are TRBV9 and TRBJ2-3; 9 bases are a match to TRBD2. The CDR3 DNA sequence: TGTGCCAGCAGCGTAGGGCCTAGCGGGGCCACAGATACGCAGTATTTT. Its translation is CASSVGPSGATDTQYF.